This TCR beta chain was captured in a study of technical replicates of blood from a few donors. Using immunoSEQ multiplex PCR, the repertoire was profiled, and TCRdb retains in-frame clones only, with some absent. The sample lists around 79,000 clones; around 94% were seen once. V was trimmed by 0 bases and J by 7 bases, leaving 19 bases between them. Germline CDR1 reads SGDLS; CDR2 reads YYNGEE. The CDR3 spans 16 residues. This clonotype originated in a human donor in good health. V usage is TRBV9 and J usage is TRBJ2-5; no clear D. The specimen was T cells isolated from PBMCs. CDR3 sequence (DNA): TGTGCCAGCAGCGTAGCGGCAGGCCCCCTCGGTGGGACCCAGTACTTC. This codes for CASSVAAGPLGGTQYF.